These 4 T cell receptor beta chains were sequenced from one sample in a study of cytomegalovirus exposure and HLA in healthy donors (dated by TCRdb to about 2017). Libraries were made using the immunoSEQ multiplex PCR assay. For the multiplex PCR, a mixture combining 60 forward primers for TCR Vbeta segments and 13 reverse primers for TCR Jbeta segments was used. TCRdb provides this immuneACCESS table in a form limited to in-frame rearrangements. Some clones are lacking; in checked studies, under half of them reflect an unresolved V gene, and why the rest are absent is not known. The sample table contains about 160,000 clones; only one count was recorded for over 75% of them. The ten largest account for approximately 2% of the sample. Source material: PBMCs. All receptors come from a woman aged 18-29 years in good health and CMV-seronegative.

The DNA for the CDR3 is TGTGCCAGCAGCCCCCAGGGACAGGGTGCCGATTCACCCCTCCACTTT. The encoded protein is CASSPQGQGADSPLHF. The genes are TRBV7-9 and TRBJ1-6, with TRBD1 matching 9 bases. The V gene end was trimmed by 5 bases and the J gene end by 8 bases; junction bases not matched to a gene: 10. Germline CDR1 SEHNR, CDR2 FQNEAQ (reference sequence). This CDR3 region has 16 residues.

The rearrangement joins TRBV19 to TRBJ2-2, with a possible D match to TRBD2 (6 bases). The V end lost 4 bases, the J end lost 3 bases, and 9 bases lay between the germline ends. Germline CDR1 and CDR2: LNHDA and SQIVND (reference sequence). This CDR3 is built from 14 residues. CDR3 sequence (DNA): TGTGCCAGTAGTAGCGGGGCTTACACCGGGGAGCTGTTTTTT. Its translation: CASSSGAYTGELFF.

This clone came up once. This chain uses TRBV7-7 with TRBJ2-5, with a weak D call TRBD2 (7 bases). This CDR3 has 15 amino acids. The germline CDR1 and CDR2 sequences are SSHAT and FNYEAQ (reference sequence). Between the trimmed V and J ends, which lost 3 bases and 5 bases, there was a span of 16 bases. The chain's CDR3 is CASSFGGGPEETQYF. In DNA, the CDR3 is TGTGCCAGCAGCTTCGGCGGGGGCCCCGAGGAGACCCAGTACTTC.

This clone was counted a single time. The chain has TRBV4-1 and TRBJ2-7; TRBD2 agrees at 11 bases. Germline values: CDR1 MGHRA, CDR2 YSYEKL. J gave up 3 bases and V 4 bases, and 5 bases lay outside the gene matches. This CDR3 is built from 15 residues. CDR3 in amino acids: CASSPRTSGLYEQYF. The CDR3 nucleotides are TGCGCCAGCAGCCCGCGGACTAGCGGGCTCTACGAGCAGTACTTC.